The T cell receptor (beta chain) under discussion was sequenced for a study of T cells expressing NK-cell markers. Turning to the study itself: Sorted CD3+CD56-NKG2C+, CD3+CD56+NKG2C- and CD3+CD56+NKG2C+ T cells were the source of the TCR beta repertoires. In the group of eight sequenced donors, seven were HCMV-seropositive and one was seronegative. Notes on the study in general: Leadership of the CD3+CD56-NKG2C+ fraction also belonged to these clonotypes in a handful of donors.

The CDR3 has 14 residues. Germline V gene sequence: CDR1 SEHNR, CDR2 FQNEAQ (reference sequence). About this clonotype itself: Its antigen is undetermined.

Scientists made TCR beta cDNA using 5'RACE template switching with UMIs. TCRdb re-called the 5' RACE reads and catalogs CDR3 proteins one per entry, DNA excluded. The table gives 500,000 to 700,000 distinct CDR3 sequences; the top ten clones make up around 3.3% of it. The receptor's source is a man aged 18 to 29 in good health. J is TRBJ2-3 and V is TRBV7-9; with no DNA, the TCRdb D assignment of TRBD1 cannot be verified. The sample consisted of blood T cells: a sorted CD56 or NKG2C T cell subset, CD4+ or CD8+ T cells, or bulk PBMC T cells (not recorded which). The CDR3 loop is CASSPAGTGDTQYF.